This T cell receptor (beta chain) comes out of a study of CD8+CD57+ T cells in acquired aplastic anemia. The use of genomic DNA as template underpinned the TCR beta VDJ and CDR3 profiling. TCRdb used MiXCR to reprocess the reads, holding one entry per CDR3 protein. The sample has around 430,000 distinct CDR3 sequences, around 33% seen once. The sequenced patients had an expansion of CD8+CD57+ cells seen by flow cytometry. Germline V gene sequence: CDR1 DFQATT, CDR2 SNEGSKA (reference sequence). V shed 4 bases and J 3 bases; nucleotides not matched to a gene: 3. This CDR3 is built from 12 residues. This chain uses TRBV20-1 with TRBJ2-7; 7 bases align to TRBD2. The clonotype was recovered from a human donor with aplastic anemia. Sequenced material: sorted CD4+, CD8+, or CD8+CD57+ T cells (not recorded which) from PBMCs. The CDR3 is CSAKVAGYEQYF. In DNA form, the CDR3 reads TGCAGTGCTAAGGTAGCGGGCTACGAGCAGTACTTC.